What follows are 24 T cell receptor beta chains derived from one specimen sequenced in a study of T cells after yellow fever vaccination (dated by TCRdb to the late 2010s). Library generation was performed with 5' RACE. TCRdb records Illumina NovaSeq 6000 as the sequencer. TCRdb reran the public reads through fastp at Q25 and MiXCR, keeping productive beta chains. Each CDR3 protein appears once, grouped with its most common genes and DNA. A total of about 160,000 distinct CDR3 sequences appear in this sample, around 9% of them only once. The ten largest clones represent around 35% of the sample. What this sample's treatment or condition label stands for: live attenuated yellow fever vaccine strain. This material consisted of CD8+ T cells sorted from PBMCs, taken 45 days after the yellow fever booster vaccination. These receptors originate from a man aged 18 to 30 who received the YFV17D yellow fever vaccine.

This clonotype was picked up a small number of times. The gene calls are TRBV12-3 or TRBV12-4 and TRBJ2-2, with D possibly matching TRBD2 (5 bases). The V end was cut by 6 bases, the J end by 4 bases, with 15 bases between. This CDR3 has 15 amino acids. CDR3 loop: CASRPSSRGTGELFF. The CDR3 nucleotides are TGTGCCAGCAGGCCCTCTAGCCGGGGCACCGGGGAGCTGTTTTTT.

This clonotype came up a few times. This rearrangement joins TRBV29-1 to TRBJ2-2; 14 nucleotides line up with TRBD2. The CDR3 is made up of 16 amino acids. V lost 4 bases and J lost 2; bases outside the gene matches: 3. CDR1 is SQVTM and CDR2 is ANQGSEA in the germline V gene. CDR3 DNA sequence: TGCAGCGTTGGACTAGCGGGGGGGCGAAACACCGGGGAGCTGTTTTTT. This translates into CSVGLAGGRNTGELFF.

This chain uses TRBV6-6 with TRBJ2-3; tentatively, D is TRBD1 (6 bases). This CDR3 spans 14 amino acids. V dropped 5 bases and J dropped 2 bases, with 11 bases sitting between them. Germline assignment: CDR1 MNHNY and CDR2 SVGAGI (reference sequence). CDR3 loop: CASSIGDITDTQYF. The CDR3 coding sequence is TGTGCCAGCAGTATAGGGGACATCACAGATACGCAGTATTTT.

This clonotype was recorded a few times. CDR3 nucleotides: TGCAGCGTTGTCAGGAACACCGGGGAGCTGTTTTTT. It translates to CSVVRNTGELFF. V and J are TRBV29-1 and TRBJ2-2; D remains unclear. CDR3 size: 12 residues. The germline V gene has CDR1 SQVTM and CDR2 ANQGSEA. V was trimmed by 4 bases and J by 1 base, leaving 4 bases between them.

The gene calls are TRBV24-1 and TRBJ1-2, with D maybe TRBD1 (5 bases). V lost 4 bases to trimming and J lost 0 bases, with 20 bases between them. Germline loops: CDR1 KGHDR, CDR2 SFDVKD. CDR3 length equals 18 residues. CDR3 sequence: CATSDEPERDATNYGYTF. CDR3 nucleotides: TGTGCCACCAGTGACGAGCCGGAACGGGACGCCACTAACTATGGCTACACCTTC.

In this sample, this clonotype turned up a few times. The chain employs TRBV9 and TRBJ1-6; D not resolved. Looked up from germline, CDR1 is SGDLS and CDR2 is YYNGEE. The CDR3 is 13 amino acids. Trimming removed 3 bases at V and 9 bases at J, with 10 bases between. The DNA of the CDR3 is TGTGCCAGCAGCGGATCCTGGGGTTCACCCCTCCACTTT. It yields the protein CASSGSWGSPLHF.

The J gene is TRBJ2-3, the V gene TRBV5-1; D is perhaps TRBD1 (6 bases). Germline V gene lookup returns CDR1 SGHRS and CDR2 YFSETQ. The germline V and J ends were trimmed by 2 bases and 1 base, with 8 bases remaining between them. This CDR3 has 14 amino acids. Written as DNA, the CDR3 is TGCGCCAGCAGCTTCGAGGGGGGCACAGATACGCAGTATTTT. Protein: CASSFEGGTDTQYF.

The chain uses TRBV5-1 and TRBJ2-7; 8 bases are shared with TRBD1. This CDR3 comprises 14 residues. V lost 0 bases to trimming and J lost 2 bases; unmatched junction nucleotides: 1. Germline lookup yields CDR1 SGHRS and CDR2 YFSETQ. CDR3 sequence reads: CASSLEQGAYEQYF. The CDR3 DNA reads TGCGCCAGCAGCTTGGAACAGGGGGCCTACGAGCAGTACTTC. The whole variable domain, filled in from reference TRBV5-1 and TRBJ2-7, reads KAGVTQTPRYLIKTRGQQVTLSCSPISGHRSVSWYQQTPGQGLQFLFEYFSETQRNKGNFPGRFSGRQFSNSRSEMNVSTLELGDSALYLCASSLEQGAYEQYFGPGTRLTVT.

This clonotype was detected only a few times. V usage is TRBV7-2 and J usage is TRBJ2-7, with TRBD1 matching over 10 bases. V dropped 4 bases and J dropped 0; count of bases not matched to a gene: 3. CDR1 and CDR2 (germline): SGHTA, FQGNSA. The CDR3 spans 15 residues. The CDR3 here is CASSSGTGDSYEQYF. CDR3 coding DNA: TGTGCCAGCAGCTCTGGGACAGGGGACTCCTACGAGCAGTACTTC.

This clonotype appeared a few times. The CDR3 sequence: CASSPARDRGHTEAFF. The CDR3 bases are TGTGCCAGCAGCCCGGCCCGGGACAGGGGGCACACTGAAGCTTTCTTT. The V and J genes are TRBV7-9 and TRBJ1-1, with 12 bases identical to TRBD1. Germline values: CDR1 SEHNR, CDR2 FQNEAQ (reference sequence). The junction had 7 bases not matched to a gene; V was cut back by 5 bases and J by 3 bases. This CDR3 comprises 16 residues.

The chain uses TRBV19 and TRBJ1-2; D is perhaps TRBD1 (6 bases). Germline V gives CDR1 LNHDA, CDR2 SQIVND (reference sequence). Trimming removed 8 bases at V and 3 bases at J, with 13 bases between. The CDR3 is 13 amino acids. CDR3 loop: CASLNRDYYGYTF. The CDR3 nucleotides read TGTGCCAGTTTGAACAGGGACTACTATGGCTACACCTTC. Combining the CDR3 with reference TRBV19 and TRBJ1-2 gives the whole variable domain DGGITQSPKYLFRKEGQNVTLSCEQNLNHDAMYWYRQDPGQGLRLIYYSQIVNDFQKGDIAEGYSVSREKKESFPLTVTSAQKNPTAFYLCASLNRDYYGYTFGSGTRLTVV.

This clonotype was found a few times. This rearrangement joins TRBV5-4 to TRBJ2-7, with 9 bases identical to TRBD1. Trimming took 3 bases from V and 0 from J; bases not matched to a gene: 7. The CDR3 has 16 amino acids. Germline loops: CDR1 SGHNT, CDR2 YYREEE (reference sequence). CDR3 region: CASSYWVDRGSYEQYF. The CDR3 DNA sequence: TGTGCCAGCAGCTATTGGGTGGACAGGGGCTCCTACGAGCAGTACTTC.

The V call is TRBV12-3 or TRBV12-4, the J call TRBJ2-5; D is uncertain. Trimming cost V 2 bases and J 5 bases, with 12 bases left between them. This CDR3 region has 14 residues. CDR3 residues: CASSLTIGWETQYF. DNA of the CDR3: TGTGCCAGCAGTTTAACGATAGGGTGGGAGACCCAGTACTTC.

The chain uses TRBV6-6 and TRBJ1-6; D gene uncertain. With 5 bases removed from V and 8 bases from J, the gap between germline ends came to 4 bases. Germline loops: CDR1 MNHNY, CDR2 SVGAGI (reference sequence). This CDR3 has 11 amino acids. The CDR3 loop reads CASSPDSPLHF. Here the CDR3 DNA reads TGTGCCAGCAGTCCGGATTCACCCCTCCACTTT.

In this sample, this clonotype turned up a few times. The gene calls are TRBV30 and TRBJ2-3, with 9 bases matching TRBD1. Germline CDR1 reads GTSNPN; CDR2 reads SVGIG (reference sequence). This CDR3 spans 14 amino acids. V gave up 3 bases and J gave up 6 bases; unmatched junction bases: 7. As DNA, the CDR3 is TGTGCCTGGAGGGTGACAGGGGGAGCCGATACGCAGTATTTT. Translated, it gives CAWRVTGGADTQYF.

At least ten counts were recorded for this clonotype. The rearrangement uses TRBV6-5 and TRBJ2-1; the D is unclear. CDR3 length: 13 amino acids. V was clipped by 1 base and J by 4 bases, with 5 bases between them. Germline V CDR1 and CDR2: MNHEY, SVGAGI. The chain's CDR3 is CASSYFQYNEQFF. The CDR3 DNA reads as TGTGCCAGCAGTTACTTCCAGTACAATGAGCAGTTCTTC.

CDR3 sequence: CSVEGAGSPYNEQFF. The DNA of the CDR3 is TGCAGCGTTGAAGGGGCAGGGTCCCCCTACAATGAGCAGTTCTTC. The chain is built from TRBV29-1 and TRBJ2-1, with D perhaps matching TRBD1 (5 bases). Germline CDR1 and CDR2: SQVTM and ANQGSEA. The CDR3 covers 15 residues. The V and J ends lost 1 base and 2 bases respectively, with 12 bases between them.

There are a few counts of this clonotype. The gene calls are TRBV9 and TRBJ2-1; D is possibly TRBD1 or TRBD2 (5 bases each). Germline CDR1 SGDLS, CDR2 YYNGEE. CDR3 length: 15 amino acids. V lost 0 bases and J 2 bases, leaving 9 bases between the germline ends. CDR3 in amino acids: CASSVARGPYNEQFF. The CDR3, as DNA: TGTGCCAGCAGCGTAGCCCGGGGCCCCTACAATGAGCAGTTCTTC. The variable domain in full, with the rest retrieved from reference TRBV9 and TRBJ2-1, is DSGVTQTPKHLITATGQRVTLRCSPRSGDLSVYWYQQSLDQGLQFLIQYYNGEERAKGNILERFSAQQFPDLHSELNLSSLELGDSALYFCASSVARGPYNEQFFGPGTRLTVL.

This chain links TRBV12-3 or TRBV12-4 with TRBJ2-3; 7 bases line up with TRBD1. The CDR3 runs 14 residues. Trimming took 2 bases from V and 8 from J; bases not matched to a gene: 7. The CDR3 DNA is TGTGCCAGCAGTTTATCGACAGGGCAGGGTACGCAGTATTTT. It translates to CASSLSTGQGTQYF.

V usage is TRBV7-6 and J usage is TRBJ1-5, with D unresolved. This CDR3 has 13 residues. The germline V and J ends were trimmed by 1 base and 7 bases, with 8 bases remaining between them. Germline values: CDR1 SGHVS, CDR2 FNYEAQ. The CDR3 loop is CASSLGFGQPQHF. DNA for the CDR3: TGTGCCAGCAGCTTAGGTTTTGGGCAGCCCCAGCATTTT.

This clonotype came up many times. The rearrangement joins TRBV6-5 to TRBJ1-5; D is ambiguous. The ends were cut back, 2 bases at V and 3 bases at J, with 5 bases in the middle. Germline values: CDR1 MNHEY, CDR2 SVGAGI. The CDR3 consists of 13 residues. The CDR3 bases are TGTGCCAGCAGTTACGGGATCAATCAGCCCCAGCATTTT. As protein: CASSYGINQPQHF.

The chain combines TRBV19 with TRBJ1-1; the D is unclear. V was cut by 1 base and J by 1 base, with 13 bases left in between. The CDR3 has 16 residues. CDR1 is LNHDA and CDR2 is SQIVND in the germline V gene (reference sequence). CDR3 region: CASSIVPPAPNTEAFF. The CDR3 DNA follows: TGTGCCAGTAGTATAGTGCCCCCTGCGCCGAACACTGAAGCTTTCTTT.

This clonotype occurred a few times. V gene TRBV6-1 combines with J gene TRBJ1-5; D call uncertain. The CDR3 runs 14 residues. The V end was cut by 7 bases, the J end by 2 bases, with 12 bases between. CDR1 is MNHNS and CDR2 is SASEGT in the germline V gene. The CDR3 DNA sequence: TGTGCCAGCACCCCGGCCGGGGGCAATCAGCCCCAGCATTTT. It translates to CASTPAGGNQPQHF.

This clonotype has more than one count but fewer than ten. CDR3 DNA: TGTGCCAGCAGCCCATACACAGGGGGGCAAGTCAATGAGCAGTTCTTC. This sequence encodes CASSPYTGGQVNEQFF. The gene calls are TRBV7-9 and TRBJ2-1; 8 bases are a match to TRBD1. Germline CDR1 SEHNR, CDR2 FQNEAQ (reference sequence). The CDR3 sequence is 16 residues long. Trimming took 5 bases from V and 6 from J; bases not matched to a gene: 12. Full variable domain (outside the CDR3, taken from reference TRBV7-9 and TRBJ2-1): DTGVSQNPRHKITKRGQNVTFRCDPISEHNRLYWYRQTLGQGPEFLTYFQNEAQLEKSRLLSDRFSAERPKGSFSTLEIQRTEQGDSAMYLCASSPYTGGQVNEQFFGPGTRLTVL.